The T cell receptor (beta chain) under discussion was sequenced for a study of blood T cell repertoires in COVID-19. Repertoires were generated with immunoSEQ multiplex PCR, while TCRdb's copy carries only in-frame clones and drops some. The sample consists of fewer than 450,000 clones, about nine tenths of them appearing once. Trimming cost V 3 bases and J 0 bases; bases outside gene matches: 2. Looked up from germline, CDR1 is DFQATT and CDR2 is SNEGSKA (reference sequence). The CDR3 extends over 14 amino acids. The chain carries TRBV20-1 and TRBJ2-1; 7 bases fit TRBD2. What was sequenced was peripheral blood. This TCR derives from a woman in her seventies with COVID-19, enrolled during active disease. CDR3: CSASRGVSYNEQFF. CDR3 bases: TGCAGTGCTAGTCGGGGGGTCTCCTACAATGAGCAGTTCTTC.